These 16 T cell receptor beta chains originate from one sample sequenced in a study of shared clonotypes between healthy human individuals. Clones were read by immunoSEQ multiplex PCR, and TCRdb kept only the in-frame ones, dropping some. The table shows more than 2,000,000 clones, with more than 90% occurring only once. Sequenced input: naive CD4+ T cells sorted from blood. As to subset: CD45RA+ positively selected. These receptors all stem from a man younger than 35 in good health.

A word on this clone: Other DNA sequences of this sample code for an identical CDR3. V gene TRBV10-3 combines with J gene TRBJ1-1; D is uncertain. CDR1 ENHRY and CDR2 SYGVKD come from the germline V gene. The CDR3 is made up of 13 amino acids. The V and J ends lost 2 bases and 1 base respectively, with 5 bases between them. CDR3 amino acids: CAISESWNTEAFF. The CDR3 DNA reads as TGTGCCATCAGTGAGAGCTGGAACACTGAAGCTTTCTTT.

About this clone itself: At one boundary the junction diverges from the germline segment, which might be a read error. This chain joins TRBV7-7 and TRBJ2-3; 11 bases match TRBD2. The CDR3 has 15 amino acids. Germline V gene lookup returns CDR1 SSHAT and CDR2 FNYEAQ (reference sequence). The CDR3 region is CASSFGLAGGDTQYF. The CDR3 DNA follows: TGTGCTAGCAGCTTCGGACTAGCGGGTGGAGATACGCAGTATTTT.

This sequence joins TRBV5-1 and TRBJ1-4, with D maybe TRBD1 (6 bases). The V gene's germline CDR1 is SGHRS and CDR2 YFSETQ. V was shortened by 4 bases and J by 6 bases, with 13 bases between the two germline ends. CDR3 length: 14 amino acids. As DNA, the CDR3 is TGCGCCAGCAGCAAGGAAAGGGGGGATGAAAAACTGTTTTTT. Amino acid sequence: CASSKERGDEKLFF.

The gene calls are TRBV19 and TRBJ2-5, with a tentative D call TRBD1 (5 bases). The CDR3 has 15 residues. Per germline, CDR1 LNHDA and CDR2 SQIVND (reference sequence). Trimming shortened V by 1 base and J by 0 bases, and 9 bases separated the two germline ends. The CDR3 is CASSIATGYQETQYF. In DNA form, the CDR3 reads TGTGCCAGTAGTATAGCCACAGGATACCAAGAGACCCAGTACTTC. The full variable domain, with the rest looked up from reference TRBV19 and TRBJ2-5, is DGGITQSPKYLFRKEGQNVTLSCEQNLNHDAMYWYRQDPGQGLRLIYYSQIVNDFQKGDIAEGYSVSREKKESFPLTVTSAQKNPTAFYLCASSIATGYQETQYFGPGTRLLVL.

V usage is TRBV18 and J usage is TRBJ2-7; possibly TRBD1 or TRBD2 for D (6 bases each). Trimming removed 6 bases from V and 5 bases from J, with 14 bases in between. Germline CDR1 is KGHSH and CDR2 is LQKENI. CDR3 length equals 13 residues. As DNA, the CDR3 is TGTGCCAGCTCGTTACAGGGACTCAACGAGCAGTACTTC. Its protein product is CASSLQGLNEQYF.

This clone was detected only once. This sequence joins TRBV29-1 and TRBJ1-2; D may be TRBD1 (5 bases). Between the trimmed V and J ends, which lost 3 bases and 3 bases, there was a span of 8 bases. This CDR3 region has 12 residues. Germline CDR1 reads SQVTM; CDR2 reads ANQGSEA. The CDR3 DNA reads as TGCAGCGTTGAGACAGATGACTATGGCTACACCTTC. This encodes CSVETDDYGYTF.

This chain's CDR3 is CAWSLGTMEKLFF. The CDR3 coding sequence is TGTGCCTGGAGTTTGGGGACAATGGAAAAACTGTTTTTT. This chain joins TRBV30 and TRBJ1-4; a weak D match, TRBD1 (6 bases). V shed 2 bases and J shed 8 bases, with 12 bases lying between them. This CDR3 is built from 13 residues. CDR1 is GTSNPN, CDR2 SVGIG, per germline (reference sequence).

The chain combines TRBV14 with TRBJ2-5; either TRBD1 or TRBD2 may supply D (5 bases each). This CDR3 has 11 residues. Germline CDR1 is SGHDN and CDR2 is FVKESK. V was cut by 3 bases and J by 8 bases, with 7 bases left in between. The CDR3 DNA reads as TGTGCCAGCAGCCACCGGGACACCCAGTACTTC. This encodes CASSHRDTQYF.

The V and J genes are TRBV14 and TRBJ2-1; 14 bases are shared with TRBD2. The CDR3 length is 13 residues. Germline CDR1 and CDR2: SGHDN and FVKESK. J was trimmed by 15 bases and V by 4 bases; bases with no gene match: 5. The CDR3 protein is CASSLTSGGAGFF. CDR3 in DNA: TGTGCCAGCAGCCTGACTAGCGGGGGGGCCGGGTTCTTC.

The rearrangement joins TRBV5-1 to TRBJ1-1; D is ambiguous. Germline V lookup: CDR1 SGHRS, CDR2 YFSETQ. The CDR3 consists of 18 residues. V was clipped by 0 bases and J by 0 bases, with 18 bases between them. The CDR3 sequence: CASSLARIEGAMNTEAFF. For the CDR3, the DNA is TGCGCCAGCAGCTTGGCGCGGATTGAGGGTGCGATGAACACTGAAGCTTTCTTT. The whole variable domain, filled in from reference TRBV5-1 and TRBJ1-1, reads KAGVTQTPRYLIKTRGQQVTLSCSPISGHRSVSWYQQTPGQGLQFLFEYFSETQRNKGNFPGRFSGRQFSNSRSEMNVSTLELGDSALYLCASSLARIEGAMNTEAFFGQGTRLTVV.

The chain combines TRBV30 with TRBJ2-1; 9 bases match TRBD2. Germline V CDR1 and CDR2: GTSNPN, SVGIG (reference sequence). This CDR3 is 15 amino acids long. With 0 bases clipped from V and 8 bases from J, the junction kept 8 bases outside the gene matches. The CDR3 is CAWSVGSGRIYEQFF. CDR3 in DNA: TGTGCCTGGAGTGTAGGTAGCGGGAGAATTTATGAGCAGTTCTTC.

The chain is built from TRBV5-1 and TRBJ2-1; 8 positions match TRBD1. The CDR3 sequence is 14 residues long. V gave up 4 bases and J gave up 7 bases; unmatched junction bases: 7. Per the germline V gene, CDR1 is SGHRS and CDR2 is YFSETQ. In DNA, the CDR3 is TGCGCCAGCAGCGAGGGACAGGAGGGTAATGAGCAGTTCTTC. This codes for CASSEGQEGNEQFF. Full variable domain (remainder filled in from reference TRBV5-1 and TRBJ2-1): KAGVTQTPRYLIKTRGQQVTLSCSPISGHRSVSWYQQTPGQGLQFLFEYFSETQRNKGNFPGRFSGRQFSNSRSEMNVSTLELGDSALYLCASSEGQEGNEQFFGPGTRLTVL.

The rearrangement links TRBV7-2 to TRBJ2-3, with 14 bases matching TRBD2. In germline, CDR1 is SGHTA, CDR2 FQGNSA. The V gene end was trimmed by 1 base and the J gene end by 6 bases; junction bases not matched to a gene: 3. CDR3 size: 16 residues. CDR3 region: CASSLGTSGRPDTQYF. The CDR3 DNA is TGTGCCAGCAGCTTAGGGACTAGCGGGAGGCCGGATACGCAGTATTTT.

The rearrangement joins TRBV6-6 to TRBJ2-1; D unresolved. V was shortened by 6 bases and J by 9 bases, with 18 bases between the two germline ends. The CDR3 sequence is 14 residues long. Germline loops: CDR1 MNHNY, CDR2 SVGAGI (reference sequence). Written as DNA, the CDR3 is TGTGCCAGCAGCAAAGGCCCAAGTTCAAGTGAGCAGTTCTTC. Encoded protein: CASSKGPSSSEQFF.

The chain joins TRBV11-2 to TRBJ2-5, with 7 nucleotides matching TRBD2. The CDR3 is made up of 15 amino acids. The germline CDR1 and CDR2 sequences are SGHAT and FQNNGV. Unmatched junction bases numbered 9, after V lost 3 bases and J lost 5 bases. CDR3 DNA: TGTGCCAGCAGCTTTTCGCGAGCGGGGCGGGAGACCCAGTACTTC. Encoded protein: CASSFSRAGRETQYF.

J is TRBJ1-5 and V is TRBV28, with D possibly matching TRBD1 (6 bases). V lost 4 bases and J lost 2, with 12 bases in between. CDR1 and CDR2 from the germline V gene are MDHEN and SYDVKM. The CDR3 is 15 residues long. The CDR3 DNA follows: TGTGCCAGCAGTTCCGGGACAATTGGCAATCAGCCCCAGCATTTT. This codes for CASSSGTIGNQPQHF.